This TCR beta chain comes out of a study of T-cell reconstitution after alpha-beta-depleted transplantation in children. The CDR3 covers 15 residues. Trimming took 5 bases from V and 6 from J; bases not matched to a gene: 9. Unique molecular identifiers were used in preparing the TCRbeta library. Each CDR3 protein gets one entry after TCRdb re-called the PCR reads with MiXCR. The data show a few hundred thousand distinct CDR3 sequences, under 13% seen once. The chain links TRBV12-3 or TRBV12-4 to TRBJ2-1, with TRBD1 identical over 8 bases. The sample was PBMCs from the stem cell graft donor, taken from the stem cell graft. This receptor was identified in a human donor who donated a stem cell graft to a child with acute lymphoblastic leukemia. In nucleotides, the CDR3 is TGTGCCAGCAGTCCTACCCCACAGGGGGGCAATGAGCAGTTCTTC. Its protein is CASSPTPQGGNEQFF.